This entry is about one T cell receptor (beta chain). Distinct nucleotide sequences in the sample also encode this CDR3. The deep-level immunoSEQ assay was used. Replicate sorted-subset PCRs were loaded with approximately 190 ng DNA, 25,000 to 30,000 T cell genomes. Libraries were prepared by immunoSEQ multiplex PCR; TCRdb keeps only in-frame clonotypes and omits some of them. The repertoire holds around 690,000 clones, with roughly 87% as singletons. The sample is drawn from a study of shared clonotypes between healthy human individuals. The ends were cut back, 0 bases at V and 1 base at J, with 13 bases in the middle. The CDR3 consists of 16 residues. Germline loops: CDR1 MNHEY, CDR2 SVGAGI.

The chain combines TRBV6-5 with TRBJ2-7; perhaps D is TRBD1 or TRBD2 (5 bases each). This TCR came from a young man in good health. Some clones in this sample may be carry-over from other donors' samples. The specimen was memory CD8+ T cells from PBMCs. Described subset: CD45RO+ cells pooled with CCR7-negative TemRA cells. For the CDR3, the DNA is TGTGCCAGCAGTTACTCAGACGGGACGGTTTCCTACGAGCAGTACTTC. Its protein is CASSYSDGTVSYEQYF.